The sequence of this T cell receptor (beta chain) was determined in a study of tumor-infiltrating lymphocytes in oesophageal squamous cell carcinoma. V lost 7 bases, J lost 8 bases, and 14 bases lay in between. The CDR3 runs 13 residues. Germline assignment: CDR1 SNHLY and CDR2 FYNNEI. TCRdb re-analysed the PCR reads in MiXCR, keeping a single row per CDR3 protein. The data contain roughly 20,000 distinct CDR3 sequences, less than 45% of them seen just once; the ten biggest clones take up approximately 40%. This clonotype was counted ten times or more. This clonotype originated in a male donor with esophageal squamous cell carcinoma. Sequenced sample: esophageal tumor tissue. This chain connects TRBV2 to TRBJ1-4; D is undetermined. The CDR3 DNA sequence: TGTGCCAGCAATGGTAGGGTAGGAGAAAAACTGTTTTTT. Translation: CASNGRVGEKLFF. The whole variable domain, remainder taken from reference TRBV2 and TRBJ1-4, is EPEVTQTPSHQVTQMGQEVILRCVPISNHLYFYWYRQILGQKVEFLVSFYNNEISEKSEIFDDQFSVERPDGSNFTLKIRSTKLEDSAMYFCASNGRVGEKLFFGSGTQLSVL.